One and the same sample provided the 14 T cell receptor beta chains below, sequenced in a study of T cells in placental villitis. Sequencing used immunoSEQ v4. Sequenced by immunoSEQ multiplex PCR; TCRdb stores in-frame clones only, minus some. Counted here are 2,500 to 4,000 clones, approximately 70% occurring once; the ten biggest clones make up roughly 17%. The specimen sequenced was placental tissue containing maternal and fetal cells. The source is a human patient with infectious villitis; the placental T cells may come from both mother and fetus.

The chain has TRBV27 and TRBJ2-7; tentative D call: TRBD1 (6 bases). The germline CDR1 and CDR2 sequences are MNHEY and SMNVEV (reference sequence). V lost 3 bases to trimming and J lost 1 base, with 16 bases between them. The CDR3 runs to 16 residues. CDR3 coding DNA: TGTGCCAGCAGTTTTAAGGGACACACTAATTCCTACGAGCAGTACTTC. It translates to CASSFKGHTNSYEQYF.

The chain combines TRBV13 with TRBJ2-7; perhaps TRBD2 as D (7 bases). CDR3 length: 14 residues. The germline V and J ends were trimmed by 2 bases and 2 bases, with 10 bases remaining between them. The germline gives CDR1 PRHDT, CDR2 FYEKMQ (reference sequence). In nucleotides, the CDR3 is TGTGCCAGCAGCTTAACAGGGACTACCTACGAGCAGTACTTC. Translation: CASSLTGTTYEQYF. The variable domain in full, with the rest retrieved from reference TRBV13 and TRBJ2-7, is AAGVIQSPRHLIKEKRETATLKCYPIPRHDTVYWYQQGPGQDPQFLISFYEKMQSDKGSIPDRFSAQQFSDYHSELNMSSLELGDSALYFCASSLTGTTYEQYFGPGTRLTVT.

With respect to this clone: A junction boundary mismatches the germline segment, possibly from a read error. This rearrangement joins TRBV29-1 to TRBJ1-2; possible D gene TRBD1, 6 bases. In germline, CDR1 is SQVTM, CDR2 ANQGSEA. This CDR3 has 12 amino acids. CDR3 coding DNA: TGCAGCGTAGAAGAGGGGGTCTATGGCTACACCTTC. It yields the protein CSVEEGVYGYTF.

The rearrangement uses TRBV27 and TRBJ2-1, with D hard to call. CDR3 length equals 13 residues. The V gene lost 4 bases and the J gene lost 2 bases, with 6 bases spanning the gap. Germline V gene data show CDR1 as MNHEY and CDR2 as SMNVEV (reference sequence). In nucleotides, the CDR3 is TGTGCCAGCAGTTCGACTGCCTACAATGAGCAGTTCTTC. This gives the protein CASSSTAYNEQFF.

CDR3 in DNA: TGTGCCAGCAGTTTGACAGCTAACTATGGCTACACCTTC. This gives the protein CASSLTANYGYTF. The chain uses TRBV12-3 or TRBV12-4 and TRBJ1-2; D is possibly TRBD1 (5 bases). The V and J ends lost 3 bases and 0 bases respectively, with 5 bases between them. The CDR3 totals 13 residues.

This sequence joins TRBV7-3 and TRBJ2-7; a weak D match, TRBD2 (6 bases). Germline lookup yields CDR1 SGHTA and CDR2 FQGTGA. V gave up 4 bases and J gave up 2 bases, with 12 bases separating them. The CDR3 runs 14 residues. CDR3: CASSSGEAAYEQYV. CDR3 sequence (DNA): TGTGCCAGCAGCTCCGGGGAGGCCGCCTACGAGCAGTACGTC.

This chain joins TRBV10-3 and TRBJ2-3; perhaps TRBD2 as D (6 bases). CDR3 length: 13 residues. Germline CDR1 and CDR2: ENHRY and SYGVKD. Trimming shortened V by 7 bases and J by 0 bases, and 8 bases separated the two germline ends. The CDR3 region has the DNA TGTGCCATCACAGGGACTAGCACAGATACGCAGTATTTT. Its translation: CAITGTSTDTQYF.

As regards this clone: A read error may produce the germline difference seen at one junction end. The chain recombines TRBV6-4 with TRBJ2-3, with D possibly TRBD2 on 8 matching bases. This CDR3 has 15 residues. Germline CDR1 MRHNA, CDR2 SNTAGT. CDR3 residues: CASSESGGGTDMQYF. CDR3 nucleotides: TGTGCCAGCAGTGAAAGCGGGGGTGGGACAGATATGCAGTATTTT.

A remark on this clone: At one end, the junction sequence differs from germline, possibly due to a read error. V gene TRBV29-1 combines with J gene TRBJ1-1, with D tentatively TRBD1 (6 bases). This CDR3 comprises 12 residues. Germline assignment: CDR1 SQVTM and CDR2 ANQGSEA. CDR3 coding DNA: TGTAGCGTTTACAGGGAAAACACTGAAGCTTTCTTT. This translates into CSVYRENTEAFF.

This rearrangement joins TRBV25-1 to TRBJ1-6; TRBD1 aligns across 10 bases. V dropped 4 bases and J dropped 3; count of bases not matched to a gene: 0. CDR3 length: 15 amino acids. Germline V CDR1 and CDR2: MGHDK, SYGVNS. CDR3 protein: CASSGTGGYNSPLHF. CDR3 DNA sequence: TGTGCCAGCAGTGGGACAGGGGGCTATAATTCACCCCTCCACTTT.

This clone was picked up a small number of times. The gene calls are TRBV12-5 and TRBJ2-1; 7 bases align to TRBD2. Trimming cost V 7 bases and J 3 bases; bases outside gene matches: 6. The CDR3 contains 14 residues. The germline V gene encodes CDR1 LGHNT and CDR2 FRNRAP. For the CDR3, the DNA is TGTGCTAGTGACCGGGCTAGCGGCTACAATGAGCAGTTCTTC. Protein: CASDRASGYNEQFF.

This clone was detected only once. The chain couples TRBV6-1 to TRBJ2-7, with 11 bases aligning to TRBD2. The germline CDR1 and CDR2 sequences are MNHNS and SASEGT. After removal of 2 bases from V and 4 bases from J, the junction contained 4 bases not matched to a gene. The CDR3 covers 15 residues. In nucleotides, the CDR3 is TGTGCCAGCAGTGAACCCGGGACTAGCGGATACGAGCAGTACTTC. It yields the protein CASSEPGTSGYEQYF.

This sequence joins TRBV3-1 (or the pseudogene TRBV3-2) and TRBJ1-1, with a weak D call TRBD1 (6 bases). Germline CDR1 reads LGHDT; CDR2 reads YNNKEL (reference sequence). Trimming stripped 3 bases from V and 5 bases from J, with 13 bases between. The length of the CDR3 is 14 residues. CDR3 DNA: TGTGCCAGCAGCCAGGGCAGGGGAAGAACTGAAGCTTTCTTT. The encoded protein is CASSQGRGRTEAFF.

V and J are TRBV9 and TRBJ1-6, with D perhaps TRBD1 (6 bases). The CDR3 extends over 15 amino acids. Germline V gene sequence: CDR1 SGDLS, CDR2 YYNGEE. Trimming left V 0 bases short and J 4 bases short, with 8 bases between. The CDR3 DNA reads as TGTGCCAGCAGCGTAGATCAGGGGTATAATTCACCCCTCCACTTT. Protein product: CASSVDQGYNSPLHF. Together with reference TRBV9 and TRBJ1-6, the CDR3 gives the full variable domain: DSGVTQTPKHLITATGQRVTLRCSPRSGDLSVYWYQQSLDQGLQFLIQYYNGEERAKGNILERFSAQQFPDLHSELNLSSLELGDSALYFCASSVDQGYNSPLHFGNGTRLTVT.